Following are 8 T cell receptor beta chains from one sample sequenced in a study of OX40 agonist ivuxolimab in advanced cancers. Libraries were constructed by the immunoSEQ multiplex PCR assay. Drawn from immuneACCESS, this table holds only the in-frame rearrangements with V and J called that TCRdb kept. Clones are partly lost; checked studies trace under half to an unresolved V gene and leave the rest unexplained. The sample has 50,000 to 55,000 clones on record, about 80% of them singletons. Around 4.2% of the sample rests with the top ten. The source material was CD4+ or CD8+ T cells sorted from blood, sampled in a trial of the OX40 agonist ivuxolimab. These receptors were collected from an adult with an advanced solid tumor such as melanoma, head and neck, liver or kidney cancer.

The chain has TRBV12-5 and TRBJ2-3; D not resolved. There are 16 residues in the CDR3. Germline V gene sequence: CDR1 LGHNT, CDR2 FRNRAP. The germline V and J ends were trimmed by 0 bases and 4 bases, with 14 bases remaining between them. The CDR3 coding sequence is TGTGCTAGTGGTTTGGTACTGAGGCAAAGTCCAGATACGCAGTATTTT. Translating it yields CASGLVLRQSPDTQYF. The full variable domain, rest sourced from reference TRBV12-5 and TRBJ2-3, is DARVTQTPRHKVTEMGQEVTMRCQPILGHNTVFWYRQTMMQGLELLAYFRNRAPLDDSGMPKDRFSAEMPDATLATLKIQPSEPRDSAVYFCASGLVLRQSPDTQYFGPGTRLTVL.

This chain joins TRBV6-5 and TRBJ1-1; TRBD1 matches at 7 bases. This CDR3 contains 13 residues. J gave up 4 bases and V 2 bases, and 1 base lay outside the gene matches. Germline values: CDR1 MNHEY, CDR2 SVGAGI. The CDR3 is CASSYRGPTEAFF. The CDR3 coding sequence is TGTGCCAGCAGTTACAGGGGGCCCACTGAAGCTTTCTTT.

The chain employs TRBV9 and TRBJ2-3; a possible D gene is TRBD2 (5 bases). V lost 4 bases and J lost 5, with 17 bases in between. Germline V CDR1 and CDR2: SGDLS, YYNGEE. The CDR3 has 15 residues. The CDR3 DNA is TGTGCCAGCAGCCCTCGGGGAGCGACGGAAGATACGCAGTATTTT. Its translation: CASSPRGATEDTQYF.

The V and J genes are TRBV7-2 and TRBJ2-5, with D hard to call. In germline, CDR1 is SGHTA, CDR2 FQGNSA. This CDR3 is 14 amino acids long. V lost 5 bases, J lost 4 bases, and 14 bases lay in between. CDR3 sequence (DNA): TGTGCCAGCAGCCCATGGACGGGCGGAGAGACCCAGTACTTC. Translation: CASSPWTGGETQYF.

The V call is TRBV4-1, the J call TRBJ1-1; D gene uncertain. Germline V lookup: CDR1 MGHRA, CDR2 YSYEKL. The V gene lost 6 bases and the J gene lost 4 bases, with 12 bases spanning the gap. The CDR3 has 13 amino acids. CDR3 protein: CASSRLWGTEAFF. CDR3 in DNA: TGCGCCAGCAGTCGATTGTGGGGCACTGAAGCTTTCTTT.

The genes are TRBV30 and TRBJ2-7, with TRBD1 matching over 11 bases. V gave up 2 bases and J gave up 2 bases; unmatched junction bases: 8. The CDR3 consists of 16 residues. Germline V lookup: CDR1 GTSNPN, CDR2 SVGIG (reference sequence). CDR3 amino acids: CAWSKGTGGRAYEQYF. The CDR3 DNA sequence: TGTGCCTGGAGTAAGGGGACAGGGGGGAGGGCCTACGAGCAGTACTTC.

The CDR3 DNA reads as TGTGCCAGCAGCTGGGGGCGGGAGACCCAGTACTTC. Residues: CASSWGRETQYF. The chain employs TRBV7-9 and TRBJ2-5; possibly TRBD1 for D (6 bases). The CDR3 covers 12 residues. Germline V gene lookup returns CDR1 SEHNR and CDR2 FQNEAQ (reference sequence). V lost 4 bases to trimming and J lost 5 bases, with 8 bases between them.

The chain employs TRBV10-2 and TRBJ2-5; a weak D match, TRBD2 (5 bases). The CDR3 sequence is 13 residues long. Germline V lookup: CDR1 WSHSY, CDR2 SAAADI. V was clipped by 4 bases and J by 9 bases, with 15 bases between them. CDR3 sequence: CASSANGVLAQYF. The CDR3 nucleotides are TGCGCCAGCAGTGCGAACGGGGTGCTCGCCCAGTACTTC.